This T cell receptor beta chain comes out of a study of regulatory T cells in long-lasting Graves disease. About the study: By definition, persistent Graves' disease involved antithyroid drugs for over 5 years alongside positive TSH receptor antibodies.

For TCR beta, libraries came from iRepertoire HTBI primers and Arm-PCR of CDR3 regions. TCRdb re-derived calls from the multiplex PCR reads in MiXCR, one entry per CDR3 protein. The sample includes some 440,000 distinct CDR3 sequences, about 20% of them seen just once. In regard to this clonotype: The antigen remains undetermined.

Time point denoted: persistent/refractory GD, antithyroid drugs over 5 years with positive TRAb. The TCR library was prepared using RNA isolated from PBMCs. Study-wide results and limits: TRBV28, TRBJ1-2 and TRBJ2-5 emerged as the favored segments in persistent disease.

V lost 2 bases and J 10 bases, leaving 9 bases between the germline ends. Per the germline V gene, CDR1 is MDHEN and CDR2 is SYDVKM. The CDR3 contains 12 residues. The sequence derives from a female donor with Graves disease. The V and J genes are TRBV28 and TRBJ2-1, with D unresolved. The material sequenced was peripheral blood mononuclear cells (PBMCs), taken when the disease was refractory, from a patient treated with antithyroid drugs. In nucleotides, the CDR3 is TGTGCCAGCAGTTTAGGGCCCTACGAGCAGTTCTTC. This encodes CASSLGPYEQFF.